This T cell receptor beta chain originates from a study of blood T cells in healthy people across ages. Study information: For every two T cells, template switching captured about one barcoded beta molecule.

A sample-barcoded 5' primer and a J-beta primer mix were used in a second PCR of roughly 6 to 12 cycles. One entry per CDR3 protein results from TCRdb running MiXCR on the 5' RACE reads. The sample has approximately 1,100,000 distinct CDR3 sequences, 40% to 50% seen once. General study results and limits: Both naive CD4+ cell counts and diversity were greater in long-lived donors than in aged donors. With unsorted PBMCs, a conclusive comparison of naive versus antigen-experienced cells was not possible.

CDR1 is LGHNT and CDR2 is FRNRAP in the germline V gene. The CDR3 runs to 13 residues. J gave up 9 bases and V 2 bases, and 4 bases lay outside the gene matches. Every sample yielded at least 6.5 million isolated PBMCs. On this clonotype itself: Antigen specificity is unknown.

The receptor's source is a woman aged 55-75 years in good health. Sequences were obtained from blood. The rearrangement joins TRBV12-5 to TRBJ2-1; 7 positions match TRBD2. The CDR3 DNA reads TGTGCTAGTGGTTTGAAGCGGGACGGTGAGCAGTTCTTC. Its translation: CASGLKRDGEQFF.